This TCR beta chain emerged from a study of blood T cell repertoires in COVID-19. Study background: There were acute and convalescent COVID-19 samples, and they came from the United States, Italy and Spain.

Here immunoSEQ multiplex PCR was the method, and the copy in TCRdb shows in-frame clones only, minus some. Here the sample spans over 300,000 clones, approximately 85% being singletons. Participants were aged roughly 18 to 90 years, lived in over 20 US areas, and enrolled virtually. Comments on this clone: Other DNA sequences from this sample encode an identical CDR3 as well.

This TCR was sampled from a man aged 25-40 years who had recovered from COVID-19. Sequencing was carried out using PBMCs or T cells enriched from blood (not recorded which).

The CDR3: CASSPSRAQETQYF. The CDR3 DNA sequence: TGTGCCAGCTCACCGTCGAGGGCCCAAGAGACCCAGTACTTC. This chain joins TRBV18 and TRBJ2-5, with D maybe TRBD2 (5 bases). The CDR3 totals 14 residues. Germline CDR1 reads KGHSH; CDR2 reads LQKENI. V was cut by 3 bases and J by 1 base, with 9 bases left in between.